The 11 T cell receptor beta chains reported below all come from one sample, sequenced in a study of T cell repertoires in cytomegalovirus infection. These receptors have no identified antigens. From the reads, TCRdb called clonotypes with MiXCR, one entry per CDR3 protein. The sample carries around 750,000 distinct CDR3 sequences, about 31% recorded once. This sample comprised cultured CD8+ T cells from PBMCs, obtained from culture after CMV antigen stimulation. The receptor source for this set is a human donor in good health (CMV status not recorded). Some clones in this sample may be carry-over from other donors' samples.

The gene calls are TRBV20-1 and TRBJ1-2; D ambiguous. V was shortened by 5 bases and J by 1 base, with 14 bases between the two germline ends. Per the germline V gene, CDR1 is DFQATT and CDR2 is SNEGSKA (reference sequence). This CDR3 is 14 amino acids long. The chain's CDR3 is CSADPFEDNYGYTF. The DNA for the CDR3 is TGCAGTGCTGACCCGTTTGAGGATAACTATGGCTACACCTTC.

This clonotype was counted many times. The genes are TRBV4-1 and TRBJ1-2, with unresolved D. This CDR3 region has 13 residues. Germline CDR1 is MGHRA and CDR2 is YSYEKL. The V end lost 1 base, the J end lost 6 bases, and 9 bases lay between the germline ends. The chain's CDR3 is CASSQGPYHGYTF. The CDR3 DNA follows: TGCGCCAGCAGCCAAGGTCCCTACCATGGCTACACCTTC.

This clonotype was observed a few times. J is TRBJ2-3 and V is TRBV4-2, with D possibly matching TRBD1 (5 bases). This CDR3 is built from 16 residues. V was trimmed by 2 bases and J by 4 bases, leaving 16 bases between them. Germline CDR1 reads LGHNA; CDR2 reads YNFKEQ. DNA for the CDR3: TGTGCCAGCAGCCAAAAGACAGACCTTCTCCCAGATACGCAGTATTTT. Its protein is CASSQKTDLLPDTQYF.

Concerning this clonotype itself: One junction end does not reproduce the germline sequence, and a read error may be involved. The chain uses TRBV6-4 and TRBJ2-5; TRBD2 might be the D (6 bases). CDR3 length: 15 residues. Germline CDR1 MRHNA, CDR2 SNTAGT. The chain's CDR3 is CASSEVAGQQETQHF. CDR3 DNA: TGTGCCAGCAGTGAAGTGGCGGGGCAGCAAGAGACCCAGCACTTC.

The sample holds many counts of this clonotype. J is TRBJ1-5 and V is TRBV7-8; D gene uncertain. CDR1 and CDR2 (germline): SGHVS, FQNEAQ. Trimming removed 2 bases from V and 7 bases from J, with 9 bases in between. This CDR3 is built from 13 residues. CDR3 DNA sequence: TGTGCCAGCAGCTTACTCGGGGAACAGCCCCAGCATTTT. Amino acid sequence: CASSLLGEQPQHF.

This clonotype has a count of ten or more. This chain connects TRBV28 to TRBJ2-3; D remains ambiguous. Trimming left V 6 bases short and J 0 bases short, with 16 bases between. Per germline, CDR1 MDHEN and CDR2 SYDVKM. The CDR3 covers 16 residues. The CDR3 reads CASSFRSSDSTDTQYF. In DNA form, the CDR3 reads TGTGCCAGCAGCTTCAGGTCTTCGGATAGCACAGATACGCAGTATTTT.

This clonotype appeared a few times. This chain joins TRBV7-9 and TRBJ2-7; 7 nucleotides match TRBD1. This CDR3 has 13 residues. CDR1 is SEHNR, CDR2 FQNEAQ, per germline (reference sequence). The V and J ends lost 5 bases and 12 bases, in that order; junction bases with no gene match: 13. In DNA, the CDR3 is TGTGCCAGCAGCCACCTAAGGGACAGCCGGCGGTACGTC. The encoded protein is CASSHLRDSRRYV.

This clonotype was counted many times. The chain links TRBV6-1 to TRBJ1-2; D is perhaps TRBD1 (5 bases). V lost 1 base and J lost 2, with 20 bases in between. The CDR3 has 18 residues. The germline CDR1 and CDR2 sequences are MNHNS and SASEGT. The chain's CDR3 is CASSEGRAGPRGNYGYTF. The CDR3 DNA is TGTGCCAGCAGTGAAGGGAGGGCAGGTCCGCGGGGGAACTATGGCTACACCTTC.

In its sample, this clonotype was seen once. The gene calls are TRBV10-3 and TRBJ2-7, with TRBD1 matching 8 bases. This CDR3 has 15 residues. Germline V gene lookup returns CDR1 ENHRY and CDR2 SYGVKD. J gave up 2 bases and V 0 bases, and 3 bases lay outside the gene matches. In DNA form, the CDR3 reads TGTGCCATCAGTGAGTCAGGGACAGGAGCCTACGAGCAGTACTTC. Translating it yields CAISESGTGAYEQYF.

The V call is TRBV7-6, the J call TRBJ1-2, with TRBD1 as a possible D gene (6 bases). The germline CDR1 and CDR2 sequences are SGHVS and FNYEAQ. This CDR3 has 14 amino acids. Trimming removed 1 base at V and 8 bases at J, with 14 bases between. CDR3 amino acids: CASSLGAGEGGYTF. The CDR3 region has the DNA TGTGCCAGCAGCTTAGGTGCAGGGGAGGGCGGCTACACCTTC.

The chain recombines TRBV9 with TRBJ2-7, with D uncertain. The CDR3 loop spans 13 amino acids. Trimming cost V 0 bases and J 5 bases, with 9 bases left between them. From germline, CDR1 is SGDLS and CDR2 YYNGEE. In nucleotides, the CDR3 is TGTGCCAGCAGCGTAGTGGTTGGGGACGAGCAGTACTTC. The encoded protein is CASSVVVGDEQYF.